This T cell receptor (beta chain) is drawn from a study of T-cell memory formation after mild COVID-19. TCRdb reanalysed the 5' RACE reads using MiXCR and keeps one entry per CDR3 protein. This repertoire shows hundreds of thousands of distinct CDR3 sequences, 20% found once; its top ten account for 7.5% to 10%. In this sample, this clonotype turned up a few times. One end of the junction fails to match germline, which may point to a read error. This CDR3 has 15 residues. The V gene's germline CDR1 is SGHDT and CDR2 YYEEEE. The J gene is TRBJ2-1, the V gene TRBV5-6; 12 bases map to TRBD2. This clonotype was obtained from an adult woman who had mild COVID-19 (a few samples of this study predate the infection). Cell type and time point are not known. Sequences were obtained from PBMCs or a T cell subset sorted from them (not recorded which). CDR3 in amino acids: CASRSGQSTSGSSIF. CDR3 sequence (DNA): TGTGCCAGCAGGTCGGGACAGTCGACTAGCGGGAGCTCGATCTTC.